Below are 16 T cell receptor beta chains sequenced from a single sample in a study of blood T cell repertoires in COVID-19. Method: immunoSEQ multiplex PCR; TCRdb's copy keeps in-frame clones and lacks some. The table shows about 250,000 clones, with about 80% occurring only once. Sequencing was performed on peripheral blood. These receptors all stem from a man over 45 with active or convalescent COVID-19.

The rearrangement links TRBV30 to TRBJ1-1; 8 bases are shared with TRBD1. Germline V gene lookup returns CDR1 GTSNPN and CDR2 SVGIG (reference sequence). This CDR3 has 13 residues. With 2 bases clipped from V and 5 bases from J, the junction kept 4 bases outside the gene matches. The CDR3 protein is CAWSTTGGTEAFF. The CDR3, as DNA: TGTGCCTGGAGTACTACAGGGGGAACTGAAGCTTTCTTT.

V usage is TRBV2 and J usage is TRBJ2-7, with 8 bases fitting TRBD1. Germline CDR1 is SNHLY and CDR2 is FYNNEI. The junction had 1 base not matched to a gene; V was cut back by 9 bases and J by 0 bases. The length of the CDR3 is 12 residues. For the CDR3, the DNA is TGTGCCAGGGGACAGGACTCCTACGAGCAGTACTTC. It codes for CARGQDSYEQYF.

CDR3 in DNA: TGTGCCCGGGGGGGTTTTAACACTGAAGCTTTCTTT. The encoded protein is CARGGFNTEAFF. V and J are TRBV21-1 and TRBJ1-1. TRBV21-1 is classified as a pseudogene. CDR3 length: 12 residues.

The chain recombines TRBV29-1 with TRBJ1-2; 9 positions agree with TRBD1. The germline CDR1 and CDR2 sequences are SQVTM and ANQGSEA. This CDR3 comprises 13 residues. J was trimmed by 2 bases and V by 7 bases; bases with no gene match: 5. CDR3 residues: CSARGQGNYGYTF. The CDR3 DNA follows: TGCAGCGCCCGAGGACAGGGGAACTATGGCTACACCTTC.

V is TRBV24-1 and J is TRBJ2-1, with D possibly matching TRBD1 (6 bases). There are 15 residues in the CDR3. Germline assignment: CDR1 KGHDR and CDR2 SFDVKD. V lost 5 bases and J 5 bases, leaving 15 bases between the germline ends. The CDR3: CATSVPGQDHNEQFF. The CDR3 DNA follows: TGTGCCACCAGTGTCCCGGGACAAGACCACAATGAGCAGTTCTTC.

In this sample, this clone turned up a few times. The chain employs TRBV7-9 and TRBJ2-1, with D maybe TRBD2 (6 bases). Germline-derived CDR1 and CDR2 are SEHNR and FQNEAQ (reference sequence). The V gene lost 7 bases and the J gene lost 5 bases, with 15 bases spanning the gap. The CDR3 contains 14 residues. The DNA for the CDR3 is TGTGCCAGCAAGCCCGGCGGGGTCAACAATGAGCAGTTCTTC. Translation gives CASKPGGVNNEQFF.

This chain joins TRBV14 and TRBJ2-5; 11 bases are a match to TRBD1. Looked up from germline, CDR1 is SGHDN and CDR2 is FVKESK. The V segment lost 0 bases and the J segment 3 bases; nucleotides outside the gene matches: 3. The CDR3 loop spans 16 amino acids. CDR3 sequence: CASSQDWTGGEETQYF. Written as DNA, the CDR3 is TGTGCCAGCAGCCAAGATTGGACAGGGGGCGAAGAGACCCAGTACTTC.

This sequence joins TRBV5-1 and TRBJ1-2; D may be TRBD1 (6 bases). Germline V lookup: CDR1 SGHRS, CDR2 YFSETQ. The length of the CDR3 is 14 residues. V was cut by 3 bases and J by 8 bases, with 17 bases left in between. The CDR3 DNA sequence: TGCGCCAGCAGCTCCACCCGGGGGGCTGAGGGCTACACCTTC. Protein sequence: CASSSTRGAEGYTF.

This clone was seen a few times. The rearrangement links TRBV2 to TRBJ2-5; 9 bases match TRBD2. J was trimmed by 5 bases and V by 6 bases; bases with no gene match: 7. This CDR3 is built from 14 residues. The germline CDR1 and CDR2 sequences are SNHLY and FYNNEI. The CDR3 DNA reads TGTGCCAGCAGGTACGGGACTAGCCGGGAGACCCAGTACTTC. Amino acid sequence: CASRYGTSRETQYF.

CDR3 region: CASTIRGIGNTEAFF. CDR3 DNA sequence: TGTGCCAGTACCATCAGGGGGATAGGGAACACTGAAGCTTTCTTT. This chain uses TRBV19 with TRBJ1-1, with 7 bases matching TRBD1. Germline assignment: CDR1 LNHDA and CDR2 SQIVND (reference sequence). There are 15 residues in the CDR3. Trimming at V came to 7 bases and at J to 1 base, leaving 9 bases not matched to a gene.

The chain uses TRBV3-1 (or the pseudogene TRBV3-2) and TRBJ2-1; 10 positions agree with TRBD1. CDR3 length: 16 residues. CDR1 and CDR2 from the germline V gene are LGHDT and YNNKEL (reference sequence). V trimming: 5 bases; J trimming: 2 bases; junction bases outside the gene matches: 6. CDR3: CASSSDRGRPYNEQFF. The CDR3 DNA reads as TGTGCCAGCAGCTCCGACAGGGGGCGCCCCTACAATGAGCAGTTCTTC.

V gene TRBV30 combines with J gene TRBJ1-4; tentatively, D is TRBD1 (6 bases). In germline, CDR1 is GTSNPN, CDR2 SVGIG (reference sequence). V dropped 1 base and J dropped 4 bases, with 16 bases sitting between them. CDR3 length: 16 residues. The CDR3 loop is CAWSGRLDSLNEKLFF. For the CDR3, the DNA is TGTGCCTGGAGTGGAAGGCTGGACAGCCTTAATGAAAAACTGTTTTTT.

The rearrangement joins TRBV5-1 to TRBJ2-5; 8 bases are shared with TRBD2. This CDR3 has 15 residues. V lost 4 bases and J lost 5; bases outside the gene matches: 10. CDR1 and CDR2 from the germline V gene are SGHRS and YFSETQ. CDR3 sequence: CASSPVGGARETQYF. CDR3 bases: TGCGCCAGCAGCCCGGTCGGGGGGGCTCGGGAGACCCAGTACTTC.

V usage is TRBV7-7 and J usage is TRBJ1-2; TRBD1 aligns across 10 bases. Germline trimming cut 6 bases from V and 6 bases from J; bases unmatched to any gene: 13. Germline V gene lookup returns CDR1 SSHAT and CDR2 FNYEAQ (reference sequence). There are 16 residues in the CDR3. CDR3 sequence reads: CASRGEATGGADGYTF. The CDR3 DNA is TGTGCCAGCAGAGGAGAGGCGACAGGGGGCGCGGATGGCTACACCTTC.

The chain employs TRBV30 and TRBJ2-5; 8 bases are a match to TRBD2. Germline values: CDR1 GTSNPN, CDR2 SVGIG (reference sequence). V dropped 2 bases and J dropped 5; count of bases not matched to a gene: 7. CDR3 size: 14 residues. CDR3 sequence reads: CAWSPPGGRETQYF. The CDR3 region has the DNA TGTGCCTGGAGTCCCCCGGGGGGGAGGGAGACCCAGTACTTC.

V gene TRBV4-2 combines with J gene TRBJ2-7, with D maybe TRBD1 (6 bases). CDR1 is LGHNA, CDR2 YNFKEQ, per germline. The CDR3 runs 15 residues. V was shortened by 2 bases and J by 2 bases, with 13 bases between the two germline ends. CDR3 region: CASSQPTQGTYEQYF. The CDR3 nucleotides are TGTGCCAGCAGCCAACCGACACAGGGTACCTACGAGCAGTACTTC.